The present T cell receptor beta chain was sequenced within a study of a mutant IDH1 vaccine in newly diagnosed glioma. Study details: Previous care, which was radiotherapy, temozolomide, or both, most often involved both.

This clone was detected only once. What it recognizes is unknown. V shed 1 base and J 6 bases; nucleotides not matched to a gene: 2. Germline CDR1 LNHNV, CDR2 YYDKDF (reference sequence). This CDR3 is 15 amino acids long. Repertoires were generated with immunoSEQ multiplex PCR, while TCRdb's copy carries only in-frame clones and drops some. The sample consists of 25,000 to 35,000 clones, around 89% of them appearing once. Described time point: week 23, last vaccination. In every dose of vaccine, 300 ug of mutant IDH1 20-mer peptide was given alongside topical imiquimod. The sequence was collected from a man in his forties with glioma. The V call is TRBV15, the J call TRBJ1-5; 11 nucleotides match TRBD1. Sample: PBMCs, taken from a glioma patient whose treatment included an IDH1 peptide vaccine. Written as DNA, the CDR3 is TGTGCCACCAGCAGAGGGACAGGGGGCGGTCAGCCCCAGCATTTT. This sequence encodes CATSRGTGGGQPQHF.